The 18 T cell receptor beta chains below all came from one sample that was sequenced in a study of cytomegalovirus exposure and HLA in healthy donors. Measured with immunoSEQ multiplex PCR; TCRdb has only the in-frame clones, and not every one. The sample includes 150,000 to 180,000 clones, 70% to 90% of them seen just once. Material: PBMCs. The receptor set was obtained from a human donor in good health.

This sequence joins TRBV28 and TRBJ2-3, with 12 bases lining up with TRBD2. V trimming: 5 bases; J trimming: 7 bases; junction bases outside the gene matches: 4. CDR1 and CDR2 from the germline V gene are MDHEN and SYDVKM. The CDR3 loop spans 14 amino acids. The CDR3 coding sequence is TGTGCCAGCAGTCCCGGACTAGCGGGGAATACGCAGTATTTT. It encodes CASSPGLAGNTQYF.

The CDR3 DNA reads as TGTGCCAGCAGTTACTCAACAGGGGGGTACTATGGCTACACCTTC. This gives the protein CASSYSTGGYYGYTF. The chain joins TRBV6-5 to TRBJ1-2; the match to TRBD1 covers 8 bases. The V gene end was trimmed by 0 bases and the J gene end by 3 bases; junction bases not matched to a gene: 3. CDR3 length equals 15 residues. CDR1 is MNHEY and CDR2 is SVGAGI in the germline V gene.

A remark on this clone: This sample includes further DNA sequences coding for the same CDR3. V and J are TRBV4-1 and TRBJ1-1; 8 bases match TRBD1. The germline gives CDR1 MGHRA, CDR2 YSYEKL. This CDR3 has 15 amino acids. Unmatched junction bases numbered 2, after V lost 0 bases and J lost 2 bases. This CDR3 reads CASSQEGTGNTEAFF. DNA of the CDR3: TGCGCCAGCAGCCAAGAGGGGACAGGAAACACTGAAGCTTTCTTT.

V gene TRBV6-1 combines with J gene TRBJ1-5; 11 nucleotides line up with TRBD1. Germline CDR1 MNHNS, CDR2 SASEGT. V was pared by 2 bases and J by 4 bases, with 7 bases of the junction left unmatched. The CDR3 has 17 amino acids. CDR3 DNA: TGTGCCAGCAGTGAAAGTATTGGACAGGGGGCTAATCAGCCCCAGCATTTT. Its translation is CASSESIGQGANQPQHF.

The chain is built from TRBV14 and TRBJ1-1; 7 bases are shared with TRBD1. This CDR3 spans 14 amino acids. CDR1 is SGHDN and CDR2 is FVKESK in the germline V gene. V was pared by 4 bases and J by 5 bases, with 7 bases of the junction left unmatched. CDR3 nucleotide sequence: TGTGCCAGCAGCCTACAGGGGAAGAGGACTGAAGCTTTCTTT. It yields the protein CASSLQGKRTEAFF. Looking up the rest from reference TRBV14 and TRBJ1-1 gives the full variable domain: EAGVTQFPSHSVIEKGQTVTLRCDPISGHDNLYWYRRVMGKEIKFLLHFVKESKQDESGMPNNRFLAERTGGTYSTLKVQPAELEDSGVYFCASSLQGKRTEAFFGQGTRLTVV.

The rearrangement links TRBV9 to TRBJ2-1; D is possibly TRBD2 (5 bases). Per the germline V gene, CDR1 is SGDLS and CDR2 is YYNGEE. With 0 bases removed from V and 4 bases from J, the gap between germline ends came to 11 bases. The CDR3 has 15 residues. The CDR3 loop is CASSVGGSEYNEQFF. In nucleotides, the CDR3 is TGTGCCAGCAGCGTAGGAGGGAGTGAGTACAATGAGCAGTTCTTC.

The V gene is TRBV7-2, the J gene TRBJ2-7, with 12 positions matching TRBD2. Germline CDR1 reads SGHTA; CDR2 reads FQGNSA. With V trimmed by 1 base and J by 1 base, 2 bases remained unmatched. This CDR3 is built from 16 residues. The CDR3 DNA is TGTGCCAGCAGCTTAGGAGGGACTAGCGGGTCCTACGAGCAGTACTTC. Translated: CASSLGGTSGSYEQYF.

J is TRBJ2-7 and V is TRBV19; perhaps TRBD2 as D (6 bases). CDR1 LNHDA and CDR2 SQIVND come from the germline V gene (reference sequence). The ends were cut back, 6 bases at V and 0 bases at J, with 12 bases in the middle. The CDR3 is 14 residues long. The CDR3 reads CASRSFGGSYEQYF. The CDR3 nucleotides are TGTGCCAGTAGATCCTTCGGGGGCTCCTACGAGCAGTACTTC.

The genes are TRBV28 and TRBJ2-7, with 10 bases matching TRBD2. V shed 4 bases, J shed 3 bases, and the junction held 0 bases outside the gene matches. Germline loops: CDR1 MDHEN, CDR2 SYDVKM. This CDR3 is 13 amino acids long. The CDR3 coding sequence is TGTGCCAGCAGTTCTAGCGGGAGCTACGAGCAGTACTTC. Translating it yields CASSSSGSYEQYF.

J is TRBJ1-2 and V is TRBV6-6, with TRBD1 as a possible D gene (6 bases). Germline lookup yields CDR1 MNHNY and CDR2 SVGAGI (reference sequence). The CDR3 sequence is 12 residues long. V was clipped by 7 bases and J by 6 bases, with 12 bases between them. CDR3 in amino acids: CASNKDRNGYTF. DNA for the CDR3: TGTGCCAGCAATAAGGACAGAAATGGCTACACCTTC.

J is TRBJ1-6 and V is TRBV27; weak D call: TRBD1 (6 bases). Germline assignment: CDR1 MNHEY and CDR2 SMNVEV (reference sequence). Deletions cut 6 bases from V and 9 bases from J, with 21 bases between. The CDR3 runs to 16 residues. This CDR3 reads CASRRDPGVSISPLHF. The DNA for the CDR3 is TGTGCCAGCAGACGGGACCCAGGGGTATCTATTTCACCCCTCCACTTT.

The CDR3 DNA reads as TGCGCCAGCTCCCGCGGTTTTAATTCACCCCTCCACTTT. As protein: CASSRGFNSPLHF. This sequence joins TRBV4-1 and TRBJ1-6; no definite D call. Trimming took 8 bases from V and 6 from J, leaving 11 bases between them. CDR1 and CDR2 (germline): MGHRA, YSYEKL. The CDR3 is 13 amino acids.

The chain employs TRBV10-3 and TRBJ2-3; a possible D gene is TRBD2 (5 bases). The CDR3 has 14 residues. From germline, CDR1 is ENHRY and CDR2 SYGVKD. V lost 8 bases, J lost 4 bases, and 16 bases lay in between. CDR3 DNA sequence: TGTGCCATCGCGGACGGGGTTGGCGCAGATACGCAGTATTTT. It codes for CAIADGVGADTQYF.

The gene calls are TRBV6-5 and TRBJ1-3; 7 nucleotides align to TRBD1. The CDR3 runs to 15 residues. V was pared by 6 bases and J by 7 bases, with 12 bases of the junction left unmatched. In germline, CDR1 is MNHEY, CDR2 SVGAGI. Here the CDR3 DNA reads TGTGCCAGCAGAAGACAGGGATCGCCCCCCAACACCATATATTTT. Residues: CASRRQGSPPNTIYF.

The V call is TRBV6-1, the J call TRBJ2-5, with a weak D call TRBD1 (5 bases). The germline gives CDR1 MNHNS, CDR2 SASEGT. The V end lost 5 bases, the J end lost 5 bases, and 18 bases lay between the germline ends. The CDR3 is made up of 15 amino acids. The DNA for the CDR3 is TGTGCCAGCAGTTTAGGGTGGGGCCTTCGGGAGACCCAGTACTTC. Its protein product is CASSLGWGLRETQYF.

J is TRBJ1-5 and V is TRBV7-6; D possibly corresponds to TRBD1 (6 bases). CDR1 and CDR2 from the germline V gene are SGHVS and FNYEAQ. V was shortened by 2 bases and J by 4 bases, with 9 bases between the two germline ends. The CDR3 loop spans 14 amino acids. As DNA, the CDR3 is TGTGCCAGCAGCTTATTGCAGGGGAATCAGCCCCAGCATTTT. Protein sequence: CASSLLQGNQPQHF.

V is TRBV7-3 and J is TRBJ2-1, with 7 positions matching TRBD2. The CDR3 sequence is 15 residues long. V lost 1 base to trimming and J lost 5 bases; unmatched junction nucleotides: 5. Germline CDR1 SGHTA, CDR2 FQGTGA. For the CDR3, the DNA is TGTGCCAGCAGCTTAATGGCGGGAGAGCACAATGAGCAGTTCTTC. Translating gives CASSLMAGEHNEQFF.

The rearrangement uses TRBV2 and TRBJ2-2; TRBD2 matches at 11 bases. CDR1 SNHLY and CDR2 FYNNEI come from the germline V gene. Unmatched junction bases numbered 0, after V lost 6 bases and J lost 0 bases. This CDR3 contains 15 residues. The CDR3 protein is CASRGLAANTGELFF. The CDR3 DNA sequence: TGTGCCAGCAGGGGACTAGCGGCGAACACCGGGGAGCTGTTTTTT.